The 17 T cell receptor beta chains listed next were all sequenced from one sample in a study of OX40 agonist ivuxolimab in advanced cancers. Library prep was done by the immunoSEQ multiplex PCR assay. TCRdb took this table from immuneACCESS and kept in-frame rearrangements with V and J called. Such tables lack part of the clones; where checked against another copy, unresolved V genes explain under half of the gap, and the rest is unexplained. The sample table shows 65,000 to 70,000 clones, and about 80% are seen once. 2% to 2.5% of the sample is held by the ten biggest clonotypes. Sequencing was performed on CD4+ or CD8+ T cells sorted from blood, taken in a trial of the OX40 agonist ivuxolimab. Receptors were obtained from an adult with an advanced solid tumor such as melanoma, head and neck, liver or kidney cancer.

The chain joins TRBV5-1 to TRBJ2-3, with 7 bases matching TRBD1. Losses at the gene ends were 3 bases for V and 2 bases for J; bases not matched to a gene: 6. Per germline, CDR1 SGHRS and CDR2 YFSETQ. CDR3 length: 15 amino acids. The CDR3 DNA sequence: TGCGCCAGCAGCTGGACAGGTTCTTACACAGATACGCAGTATTTT. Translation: CASSWTGSYTDTQYF.

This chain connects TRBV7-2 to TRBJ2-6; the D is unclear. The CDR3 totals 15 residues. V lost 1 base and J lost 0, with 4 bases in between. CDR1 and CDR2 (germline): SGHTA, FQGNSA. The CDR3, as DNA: TGTGCCAGCAGCTTAGATTTCTCTGGGGCCAACGTCCTGACTTTC. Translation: CASSLDFSGANVLTF.

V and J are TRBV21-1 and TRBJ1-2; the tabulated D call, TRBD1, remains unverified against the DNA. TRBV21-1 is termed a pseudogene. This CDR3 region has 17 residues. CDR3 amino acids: CASSKGSPGTGGYGYTF. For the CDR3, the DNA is TGTGCCAGCAGCAAAGGTAGTCCCGGGACAGGGGGTTATGGCTACACCTTC.

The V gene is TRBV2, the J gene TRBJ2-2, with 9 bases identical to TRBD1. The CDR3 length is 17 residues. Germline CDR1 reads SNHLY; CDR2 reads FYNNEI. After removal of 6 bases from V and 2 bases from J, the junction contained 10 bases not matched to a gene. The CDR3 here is CASRDYPGQGNTGELFF. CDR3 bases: TGTGCCAGCAGAGACTACCCGGGACAGGGCAACACCGGGGAGCTGTTTTTT. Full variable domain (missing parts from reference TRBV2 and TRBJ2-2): EPEVTQTPSHQVTQMGQEVILRCVPISNHLYFYWYRQILGQKVEFLVSFYNNEISEKSEIFDDQFSVERPDGSNFTLKIRSTKLEDSAMYFCASRDYPGQGNTGELFFGEGSRLTVL.

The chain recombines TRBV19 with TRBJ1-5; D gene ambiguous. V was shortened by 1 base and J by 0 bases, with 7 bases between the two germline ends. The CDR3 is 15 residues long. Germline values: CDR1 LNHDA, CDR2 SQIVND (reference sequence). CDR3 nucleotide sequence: TGTGCCAGTAGTATAGGTGGTGATAGCAATCAGCCCCAGCATTTT. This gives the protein CASSIGGDSNQPQHF.

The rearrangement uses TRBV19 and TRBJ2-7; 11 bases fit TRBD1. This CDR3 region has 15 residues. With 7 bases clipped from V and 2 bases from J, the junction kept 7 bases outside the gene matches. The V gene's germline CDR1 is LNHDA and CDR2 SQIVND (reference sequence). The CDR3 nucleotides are TGTGCCAGTAACTCACCGGGACAGGGGGCCTACGAGCAGTACTTC. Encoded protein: CASNSPGQGAYEQYF.

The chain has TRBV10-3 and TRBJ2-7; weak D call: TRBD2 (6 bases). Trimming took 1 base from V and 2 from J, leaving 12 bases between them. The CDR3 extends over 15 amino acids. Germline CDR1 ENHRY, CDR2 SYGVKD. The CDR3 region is CAISEYGAGTYEQYF. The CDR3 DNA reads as TGTGCCATCAGTGAGTACGGGGCGGGGACCTACGAGCAGTACTTC.

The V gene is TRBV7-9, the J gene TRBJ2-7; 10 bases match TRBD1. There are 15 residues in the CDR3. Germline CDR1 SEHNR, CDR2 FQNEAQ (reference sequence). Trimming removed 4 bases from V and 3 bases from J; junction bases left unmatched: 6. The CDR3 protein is CASSSDRGVVYEQYF. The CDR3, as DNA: TGTGCCAGCAGCTCGGACAGGGGGGTAGTCTACGAGCAGTACTTC.

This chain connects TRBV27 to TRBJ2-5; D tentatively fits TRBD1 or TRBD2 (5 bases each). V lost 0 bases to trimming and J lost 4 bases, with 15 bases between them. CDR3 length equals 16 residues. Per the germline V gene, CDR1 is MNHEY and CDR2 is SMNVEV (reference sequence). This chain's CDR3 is CASSLSGPQGAETQYF. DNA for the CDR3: TGTGCCAGCAGTTTATCCGGCCCCCAGGGAGCAGAGACCCAGTACTTC.

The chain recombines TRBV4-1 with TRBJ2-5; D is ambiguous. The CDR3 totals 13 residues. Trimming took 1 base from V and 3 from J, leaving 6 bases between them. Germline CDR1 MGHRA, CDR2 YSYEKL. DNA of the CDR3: TGCGCCAGCAGCCAAGGCGAGAAAGAGACCCAGTACTTC. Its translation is CASSQGEKETQYF.

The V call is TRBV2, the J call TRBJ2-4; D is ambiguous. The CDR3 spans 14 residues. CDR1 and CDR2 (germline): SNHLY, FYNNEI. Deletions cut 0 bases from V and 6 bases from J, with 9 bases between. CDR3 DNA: TGTGCCAGCAGTGAAGCAGTGGCAGTAAACATTCAGTACTTC. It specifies CASSEAVAVNIQYF.

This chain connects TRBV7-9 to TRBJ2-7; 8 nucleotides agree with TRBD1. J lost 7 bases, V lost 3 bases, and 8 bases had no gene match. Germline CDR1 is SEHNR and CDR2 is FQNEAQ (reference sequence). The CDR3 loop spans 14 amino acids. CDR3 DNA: TGTGCCAGCAGCTTGGACAGGGTATCGGGTGAGCAGTACTTC. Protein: CASSLDRVSGEQYF.

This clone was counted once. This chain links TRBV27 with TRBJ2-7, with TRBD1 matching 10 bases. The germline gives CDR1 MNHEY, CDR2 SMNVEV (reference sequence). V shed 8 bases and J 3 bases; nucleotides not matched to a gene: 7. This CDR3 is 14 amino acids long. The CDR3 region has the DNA TGTGCCAGCGGGCATTGGGACAGGGGCTACGAGCAGTACTTC. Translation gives CASGHWDRGYEQYF.

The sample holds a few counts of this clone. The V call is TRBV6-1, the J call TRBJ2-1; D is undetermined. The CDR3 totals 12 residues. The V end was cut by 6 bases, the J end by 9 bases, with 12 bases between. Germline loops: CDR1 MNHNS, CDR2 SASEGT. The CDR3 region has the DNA TGTGCCAGCAGCTCATTTCTTCGTGAGCAGTTCTTC. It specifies CASSSFLREQFF.

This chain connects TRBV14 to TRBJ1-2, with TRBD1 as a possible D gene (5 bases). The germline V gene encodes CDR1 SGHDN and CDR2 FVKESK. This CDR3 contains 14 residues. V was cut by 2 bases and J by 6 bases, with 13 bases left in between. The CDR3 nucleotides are TGTGCCAGCAGCCAACTCGGGGGGAGGGATGGCTACACCTTC. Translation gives CASSQLGGRDGYTF.

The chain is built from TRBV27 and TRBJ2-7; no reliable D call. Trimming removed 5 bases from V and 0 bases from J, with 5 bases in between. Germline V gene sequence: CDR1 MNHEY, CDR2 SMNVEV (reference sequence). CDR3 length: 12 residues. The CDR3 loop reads CASSPHSYEQYF. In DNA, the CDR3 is TGTGCCAGCAGTCCACACTCCTACGAGCAGTACTTC.

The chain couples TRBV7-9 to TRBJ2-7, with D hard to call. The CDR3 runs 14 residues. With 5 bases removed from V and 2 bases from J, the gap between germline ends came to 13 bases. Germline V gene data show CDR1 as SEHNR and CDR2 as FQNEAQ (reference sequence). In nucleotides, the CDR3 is TGTGCCAGCAGCGTTGAATTTGCAACCTACGAGCAGTACTTC. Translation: CASSVEFATYEQYF. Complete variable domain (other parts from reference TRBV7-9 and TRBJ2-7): DTGVSQNPRHKITKRGQNVTFRCDPISEHNRLYWYRQTLGQGPEFLTYFQNEAQLEKSRLLSDRFSAERPKGSFSTLEIQRTEQGDSAMYLCASSVEFATYEQYFGPGTRLTVT.